Presented here are 28 T cell receptor beta chains from one specimen sequenced in a study of response to subunit inactivated influenza vaccine (dated by TCRdb to the late 2010s). The library was prepared using RT-PCR. The listed sequencing device is Illumina HiSeq 2500. TCRdb cleaned the public reads at Q25 with fastp, built clones with MiXCR and kept in-frame beta chains. Each CDR3 protein appears once, grouped with its most common genes and DNA. The sample data list hundreds of thousands of distinct CDR3 sequences, and about 12% of these were observed just once. The top ten hold roughly a tenth of the sample. This material consisted of PBMCs from blood, taken on the day of vaccination. The source is a middle-aged man who received an inactivated influenza vaccine. Donor details come from another sample of the same person, matched by shared clones.

This clonotype was seen many times. This sequence joins TRBV18 and TRBJ2-7; D is possibly TRBD1 or TRBD2 (5 bases each). Per germline, CDR1 KGHSH and CDR2 LQKENI. The CDR3 covers 13 residues. Trimming removed 3 bases from V and 0 bases from J, with 6 bases in between. The CDR3, as DNA: TGTGCCAGCTCACCGGGACCCTCCTACGAGCAGTACTTC. The encoded protein is CASSPGPSYEQYF.

The chain has TRBV11-3 and TRBJ2-7; 8 bases align to TRBD2. Germline assignment: CDR1 SGHNT and CDR2 YENEEA. The V gene end was trimmed by 5 bases and the J gene end by 1 base; junction bases not matched to a gene: 4. The CDR3 loop spans 14 amino acids. Written as DNA, the CDR3 is TGTGCCAGCAGCAGCGGGAGTGAGTCCTACGAGCAGTACTTC. Translated, it gives CASSSGSESYEQYF.

The CDR3 is CASSVRPGQQETQYF. The CDR3 DNA sequence: TGTGCCAGCAGTGTTCGACCGGGCCAACAAGAGACCCAGTACTTC. The rearrangement uses TRBV3-1 and TRBJ2-5; no clear D gene. Trimming took 6 bases from V and 2 from J, leaving 16 bases between them. CDR1 and CDR2 (germline): LGHDT, YNNKEL (reference sequence). This CDR3 spans 15 amino acids.

This clonotype was observed a handful of times. This chain connects TRBV3-1 to TRBJ2-1, with D possibly being TRBD1 (5 bases). Between the trimmed V and J ends, which lost 1 base and 7 bases, there was a span of 11 bases. The CDR3 sequence is 14 residues long. Per germline, CDR1 LGHDT and CDR2 YNNKEL (reference sequence). The CDR3 reads CASSQALTANEQFF. Written as DNA, the CDR3 is TGTGCCAGCAGCCAAGCCCTGACAGCTAATGAGCAGTTCTTC.

This chain connects TRBV20-1 to TRBJ1-5; 9 nucleotides line up with TRBD1. Germline V gene data show CDR1 as DFQATT and CDR2 as SNEGSKA (reference sequence). The CDR3 consists of 15 residues. Trimming took 1 base from V and 5 from J; bases not matched to a gene: 6. The chain's CDR3 is CSARGATGGDQPQHF. The CDR3 region has the DNA TGCAGTGCTAGAGGGGCGACAGGGGGGGATCAGCCCCAGCATTTT.

This clonotype was found a few times. The rearrangement links TRBV7-3 to TRBJ1-2, with 10 bases fitting TRBD1. This CDR3 is 14 amino acids long. V trimming: 5 bases; J trimming: 8 bases; junction bases outside the gene matches: 8. CDR1 and CDR2 (germline): SGHTA, FQGTGA. CDR3 nucleotides: TGTGCCAGCAGCAAAGCCGGGACAGGGGAAGGCTACACCTTC. This encodes CASSKAGTGEGYTF.

The chain joins TRBV6-5 to TRBJ2-7; D perhaps matches TRBD2 (6 bases). The CDR3 contains 15 residues. CDR1 MNHEY and CDR2 SVGAGI come from the germline V gene. Trimming removed 2 bases from V and 0 bases from J, with 11 bases in between. The CDR3 DNA follows: TGTGCCAGCAGTTACGGGACTTTACCCTCCTACGAGCAGTACTTC. It translates to CASSYGTLPSYEQYF.

CDR3 sequence (DNA): TGTGCCAGCAGTTTAGACGGCCCGCGGTCCGGGGAGCTGTTTTTT. Amino acid sequence: CASSLDGPRSGELFF. This rearrangement joins TRBV27 to TRBJ2-2, with D uncertain. Trimming shortened V by 2 bases and J by 6 bases, and 13 bases separated the two germline ends. CDR1 is MNHEY and CDR2 is SMNVEV in the germline V gene (reference sequence). This CDR3 region has 15 residues.

This clonotype was recorded many times. The gene calls are TRBV29-1 and TRBJ2-7; D perhaps matches TRBD1 (6 bases). Trimming took 0 bases from V and 6 from J, leaving 12 bases between them. The CDR3 is made up of 13 amino acids. Germline V gene lookup returns CDR1 SQVTM and CDR2 ANQGSEA. The CDR3 DNA reads TGCAGCGTTGAAGATCGGTCAGGGGCCGAGCAGTACTTC. Protein sequence: CSVEDRSGAEQYF.

This clonotype was detected a few times. The rearrangement uses TRBV10-3 and TRBJ2-5, with TRBD1 identical over 8 bases. CDR3 size: 13 residues. The V gene's germline CDR1 is ENHRY and CDR2 SYGVKD. J lost 4 bases, V lost 8 bases, and 6 bases had no gene match. The CDR3 is CAISRGTGETQYF. CDR3 DNA: TGTGCCATCTCAAGGGGGACAGGAGAGACCCAGTACTTC.

This clonotype appeared a few times. The V gene is TRBV11-2, the J gene TRBJ2-3; 12 nucleotides match TRBD1. This CDR3 is 16 amino acids long. From germline, CDR1 is SGHAT and CDR2 FQNNGV. V lost 5 bases to trimming and J lost 3 bases; unmatched junction nucleotides: 6. CDR3 sequence: CASSPGDRGPTDTQYF. For the CDR3, the DNA is TGTGCCAGCAGCCCAGGGGACAGGGGGCCAACAGATACGCAGTATTTT.

This clonotype was counted at least ten times. This chain connects TRBV7-2 to TRBJ2-2; D possibly matches TRBD1 or TRBD2 (6 bases each). The CDR3 is 15 amino acids. Germline V lookup: CDR1 SGHTA, CDR2 FQGNSA. Trimming cost V 0 bases and J 5 bases, with 10 bases left between them. For the CDR3, the DNA is TGTGCCAGCAGCTTAGCAACAGGGAGGACCGGGGAGCTGTTTTTT. Encoded protein: CASSLATGRTGELFF. The complete variable domain, with remaining parts taken from reference TRBV7-2 and TRBJ2-2, reads GAGVSQSPSNKVTEKGKDVELRCDPISGHTALYWYRQSLGQGLEFLIYFQGNSAPDKSGLPSDRFSAERTGGSVSTLTIQRTQQEDSAVYLCASSLATGRTGELFFGEGSRLTVL.

This clonotype has a handful of counts. The chain recombines TRBV5-1 with TRBJ2-7, with D perhaps matching TRBD1 (6 bases). Germline V gives CDR1 SGHRS, CDR2 YFSETQ. The germline V and J ends were trimmed by 4 bases and 6 bases, with 11 bases remaining between them. The CDR3 spans 12 residues. CDR3 coding DNA: TGCGCCAGCAGCCAACAGGGTACCGAGCAGTACTTC. Protein: CASSQQGTEQYF.

The chain is built from TRBV20-1 and TRBJ2-5, with 11 bases that match TRBD2. The germline V gene has CDR1 DFQATT and CDR2 SNEGSKA (reference sequence). The V segment lost 5 bases and the J segment 1 base; nucleotides outside the gene matches: 9. CDR3 length equals 16 residues. CDR3 sequence (DNA): TGCAGTGCTCGTATAGCGGGAGGGCCGGTCCAAGAGACCCAGTACTTC. Amino acid sequence: CSARIAGGPVQETQYF.

The chain uses TRBV9 and TRBJ2-7; 9 bases agree with TRBD1. Looked up from germline, CDR1 is SGDLS and CDR2 is YYNGEE. V shed 4 bases, J shed 6 bases, and the junction held 17 bases outside the gene matches. The CDR3 has 17 residues. DNA of the CDR3: TGTGCCAGCAGCCTTCGGGACAGGGAGGCCTTTTCTCCCGAGCAGTACTTC. It is translated as CASSLRDREAFSPEQYF.

This clonotype was counted ten times or more. The rearrangement joins TRBV12-3 or TRBV12-4 to TRBJ2-1; 9 bases are a match to TRBD2. The CDR3 has 16 amino acids. V lost 4 bases, J lost 8 bases, and 12 bases stayed unmatched. CDR3 region: CASSSRAGGLQYEQFF. As DNA, the CDR3 is TGTGCCAGCAGTTCAAGAGCGGGAGGTTTACAATATGAGCAGTTCTTC.

This clonotype was seen a handful of times. V and J are TRBV28 and TRBJ2-1; 8 positions match TRBD2. Unmatched junction bases numbered 3, after V lost 4 bases and J lost 4 bases. CDR3 length: 14 residues. Germline CDR1 reads MDHEN; CDR2 reads SYDVKM. CDR3 amino acids: CASSYLAGYNEQFF. In DNA form, the CDR3 reads TGTGCCAGCAGTTACCTAGCGGGTTACAATGAGCAGTTCTTC.

This clonotype was picked up many times. CDR3 protein: CASSLQGDQPQHF. In nucleotides, the CDR3 is TGCGCCAGCAGCTTACAGGGGGATCAGCCCCAGCATTTT. The genes are TRBV5-1 and TRBJ1-5, with TRBD1 matching 8 bases. V trimming: 2 bases; J trimming: 5 bases; junction bases outside the gene matches: 0. The CDR3 covers 13 residues. Germline V gene data show CDR1 as SGHRS and CDR2 as YFSETQ.

The table lists this clonotype with many counts. The chain uses TRBV5-1 and TRBJ2-2; 9 bases fit TRBD1. Trimming took 4 bases from V and 7 from J; bases not matched to a gene: 5. The length of the CDR3 is 14 residues. Germline CDR1 is SGHRS and CDR2 is YFSETQ. The CDR3 DNA is TGCGCCAGCAGCCCCGGGACAGGGATCGGGGAGCTGTTTTTT. Protein product: CASSPGTGIGELFF.

This clonotype has more than one count but fewer than ten. The junction does not match germline at one end; this may be a read error. This chain connects TRBV7-8 to TRBJ2-1; the match to TRBD1 covers 11 bases. The CDR3 extends over 15 amino acids. Germline V gives CDR1 SGHVS, CDR2 FQNEAQ. This CDR3 is CASSLGTGGYDEQFF. CDR3 in DNA: TGTGCCAGCAGCTTAGGGACAGGGGGCTACGATGAGCAGTTCTTC.

There are a few counts of this clonotype. The rearrangement uses TRBV7-3 and TRBJ2-1, with D possibly being TRBD1 (6 bases). The germline CDR1 and CDR2 sequences are SGHTA and FQGTGA. The CDR3 runs 15 residues. V lost 0 bases, J lost 4 bases, and 10 bases lay in between. The CDR3 coding sequence is TGTGCCAGCAGCTTAACGACAGGTGGATACAATGAGCAGTTCTTC. Translation gives CASSLTTGGYNEQFF.

This clonotype showed up just a few times. The chain joins TRBV6-1 to TRBJ1-5; maybe TRBD1 (6 bases). V was cut by 6 bases and J by 10 bases, with 19 bases left in between. The V gene's germline CDR1 is MNHNS and CDR2 SASEGT. The CDR3 contains 14 residues. The CDR3 DNA reads TGTGCCAGCAGCCCGGTAGGGGGGCTATCCCCCCAGCATTTT. As protein: CASSPVGGLSPQHF.

The V gene is TRBV7-2, the J gene TRBJ2-1, with no clear D. This CDR3 is 14 amino acids long. From germline, CDR1 is SGHTA and CDR2 FQGNSA. The V gene lost 2 bases and the J gene lost 4 bases, with 9 bases spanning the gap. CDR3 in amino acids: CASSLNQVYNEQFF. The CDR3 DNA reads TGTGCCAGCAGCTTAAATCAGGTTTACAATGAGCAGTTCTTC.

This clonotype was seen repeatedly, ten times or more. CDR3 region: CASSLGTGGEAFF. In nucleotides, the CDR3 is TGCGCCAGCAGCCTCGGGACAGGTGGTGAAGCTTTCTTT. This chain joins TRBV5-1 and TRBJ1-1, with 8 nucleotides matching TRBD1. V was pared by 4 bases and J by 7 bases, with 6 bases of the junction left unmatched. Germline V lookup: CDR1 SGHRS, CDR2 YFSETQ. The CDR3 consists of 13 residues.

The chain's CDR3 is CASSLDVGGHQPQHF. CDR3 bases: TGTGCCAGCAGCTTGGATGTGGGAGGGCATCAGCCCCAGCATTTT. The gene calls are TRBV11-2 and TRBJ1-5; D remains ambiguous. V was pared by 3 bases and J by 5 bases, with 14 bases between. CDR3 length: 15 residues. The V gene's germline CDR1 is SGHAT and CDR2 FQNNGV.

The chain joins TRBV20-1 to TRBJ2-7; 10 bases agree with TRBD2. The germline V gene encodes CDR1 DFQATT and CDR2 SNEGSKA (reference sequence). The CDR3 sequence is 14 residues long. With V trimmed by 3 bases and J by 1 base, 3 bases remained unmatched. The CDR3 reads CSARGLARSYEQYF. CDR3 DNA sequence: TGCAGTGCTAGGGGACTAGCGAGATCCTACGAGCAGTACTTC.

This clonotype was seen more than once but under ten times. The DNA of the CDR3 is TGTGCCAGCAGCCTGGGACAGGGGATTGACATTCAGTACTTC. This codes for CASSLGQGIDIQYF. The V call is TRBV5-6, the J call TRBJ2-4, with TRBD1 matching 10 bases. The trim removed 4 bases at V and 8 bases at J, leaving 6 bases unmatched. CDR1 is SGHDT and CDR2 is YYEEEE in the germline V gene. This CDR3 has 14 amino acids.

In this sample, this clonotype turned up a few times. V is TRBV12-3 or TRBV12-4 and J is TRBJ2-7; no firm D call. The CDR3 covers 12 residues. V lost 2 bases and J 6 bases, leaving 8 bases between the germline ends. CDR3 residues: CASSLLAIEQYF. CDR3 in DNA: TGTGCCAGCAGTTTACTGGCGATCGAGCAGTACTTC.